This record concerns one T cell receptor (beta chain) sequence. Its antigen remains unidentified. The data originate from a study of shared clonotypes between healthy human individuals. Produced via immunoSEQ multiplex PCR; TCRdb's table is partial and in-frame only. The data hold approximately 100,000 clones, with approximately 70% observed a single time. Germline CDR1 is MDHEN and CDR2 is SYDVKM. The V and J ends lost 3 bases and 9 bases respectively, with 21 bases between them. CDR3 length: 16 residues. The study's findings and limits: Compared with memory subsets, naive subsets generally had larger estimated richness.

This receptor was obtained from a woman in her 30s in good health. This sequence joins TRBV28 and TRBJ2-1, with D unclear. The sequencing sample was made of memory CD8+ T cells sorted from blood. Subset described: CD45RO+ cells pooled with CCR7-negative TemRA cells. This CDR3 reads CASSFQRRLWSREQFF. The CDR3 nucleotides read TGTGCCAGCAGTTTTCAACGGCGGCTATGGAGTCGTGAGCAGTTCTTC.